This record looks at one T cell receptor (beta chain) sequence and its context. Germline trimming cut 4 bases from V and 2 bases from J; bases unmatched to any gene: 11. The CDR3 loop spans 16 amino acids. Germline values: CDR1 SGHDT, CDR2 YYEEEE. The source of the sample is a study of blood T cell repertoires in COVID-19. Study as a whole: The cDNA or gDNA used as material had been derived from T cells, B-cell-depleted T cells, or PBMCs.

Only in-frame clones appear in the TCRdb table, and some are missing; sequencing was by immunoSEQ multiplex PCR. The sample holds 100,000 to 150,000 clones, 65% to 90% seen once. The sequence derives from an elderly man with active or convalescent COVID-19. The rearrangement joins TRBV5-6 to TRBJ1-1; 7 bases line up with TRBD1. The sequenced sample consisted of peripheral blood. This chain's CDR3 is CASSPDRARYNTEAFF. CDR3 sequence (DNA): TGTGCCAGCAGCCCCGACAGGGCCAGATATAACACTGAAGCTTTCTTT.